This T cell receptor (beta chain) emerged from a study of T cell responses to AZD1222 COVID-19 vaccine. Clones were read by immunoSEQ multiplex PCR, and TCRdb kept only the in-frame ones, dropping some. The sample carries 110,000 to 150,000 clones, about 90% recorded once. A single count supports this clone. CDR3 size: 16 residues. The ends lost 5 bases at V and 1 base at J; junction bases unmatched: 9. Germline V lookup: CDR1 LNHNV, CDR2 YYDKDF (reference sequence). The input for sequencing was peripheral blood, taken on day 0 of AZD1222 vaccination. The sequence came from an adult in good health. The V call is TRBV15, the J call TRBJ2-3; 7 bases are shared with TRBD2. CDR3 coding DNA: TGTGCCACCAGCCGGGCGGGGGTAGGAGGCACAGATACGCAGTATTTT. Its protein is CATSRAGVGGTDTQYF. Looking up the rest from reference TRBV15 and TRBJ2-3 gives the full variable domain: DAMVIQNPRYQVTQFGKPVTLSCSQTLNHNVMYWYQQKSSQAPKLLFHYYDKDFNNEADTPDNFQSRRPNTSFCFLDIRSPGLGDTAMYLCATSRAGVGGTDTQYFGPGTRLTVL.